This T cell receptor (beta chain) came from a study of cytomegalovirus exposure and HLA in healthy donors. Study as a whole: Sequencing of about 200 million T cells in an earlier analysis found 95 million to 120 million unique TCR beta sequences. Study-wide points: According to a later analysis, most TCR beta chains associated with CMV appeared HLA-restricted.

The germline gives CDR1 MNHEY, CDR2 SVGAGI. CDR3 length equals 14 residues. V was clipped by 7 bases and J by 2 bases, with 15 bases between them. Concerning this clone itself: Its antigen is undetermined.

The PCR used 60 Vbeta and 13 Jbeta primers. Profiled with immunoSEQ multiplex PCR; TCRdb holds only in-frame clones, not every one. The table has about 120,000 clones, 60% to 85% seen once. The clonotype was recovered from a woman in her forties in good health and CMV-seropositive. V usage is TRBV6-5 and J usage is TRBJ2-7; tentative D call: TRBD2 (7 bases). The sequenced material came from PBMCs. CDR3 sequence reads: CASNKEGGPYEQYF. The CDR3 coding sequence is TGTGCCAGCAACAAGGAGGGGGGGCCCTACGAGCAGTACTTC.